The text below deals with one TCR beta chain. Its antigen remains unidentified. Base qualities are not provided; no much larger clone lies one nucleotide away. The data were taken from a study of graft-versus-host responses after intestinal transplantation (dated by TCRdb to the early 2020s). With regard to the full study: The transplants that recipients got were multivisceral, liver-intestinal, or isolated intestinal. Anti-thymocyte globulin induction was given to all recipients, followed by maintenance tacrolimus and steroids for about 3 years. After intestinal transplantation, graft-versus-host and host-versus-graft alloreactive T cell clones in the graft, circulation and bone marrow were tracked using bulk TCR-beta CDR3 sequencing. Alloreactive clones were identified by sequencing pre-transplant mixed lymphocyte reaction products and comparing them with unstimulated pre-transplant donor and recipient T cells. The cohort enrolled about two dozen intestinal transplant recipients, one of whom was a retransplant, and a few patients without pretransplant specimens were excluded. A peak of at least 4% donor T cells among recipient peripheral blood mononuclear cells was the definition used for donor T cell macrochimerism. Rather than going through the commercial service, samples from a few later patients were sequenced in-house on an Illumina MiSeq and processed with MiXCR. On the study overall, not on this receptor specifically: Patients with donor T cell macrochimerism had high GvH to HvG T cell clonal ratios in their allografts. The relatively low number and heterogeneity of intestinal transplant patients limited the conclusions. GvH clones turned up in recipient bone marrow, with some appearing earlier in ileal mucosa or blood, a pattern consistent with an intestinal mucosal origin. Early after transplant, peak levels of circulating GvH clones were found to be associated with declines in HvG clones.

The library relied on the immunoSEQ multiplex PCR assay. In most patients, genomic DNA was isolated using the Qiagen DNeasy Blood and Tissue Kit and sent frozen to Adaptive Biotechnologies for TCR sequencing. High-throughput TCR-beta CDR3 sequencing of genomic DNA from most patients was performed by Adaptive Biotechnologies. Regarding the original processing steps: Adaptive's ImmunoSEQ software was the source of the TCR sequencing data for over 15 patients, while a few other patients were processed with MiXCR and VDJtools. CD4 versus CD8 sorting errors were corrected by removing sequences found in both subsets at a frequency ratio below 5:1. CDR3 nucleotide sequences shared by donor and recipient were removed because the origin of these sequences could not be assigned. At least 2-fold expansion over unstimulated cells and a minimum CFSE-low frequency of 0.002% (template counts) or 0.001% (read counts) were required for clones to be classified as alloreactive. Mappable clones were those detected in sequenced pre-transplant spleen, lymph node, or MLR CFSE-low populations of the donor or recipient. The cumulative frequency of alloreactive clones was calculated as a percentage of all sequences, weighted by copy number. Not all clones reach the TCRdb copy of this immuneACCESS table, which keeps in-frame sequences only. Checked studies attribute under half of the gap to unresolved V genes and leave the rest unexplained. V, J and clone size reflect that table, while D and trimming were determined from the DNA. The sample table contains around 77,000 clones; only one count was recorded for about 94% of them. The top ten clones comprise around 0.54% of the sample.

Sequences LNHDA (CDR1) and SQIVND (CDR2) are obtained from the germline V gene (reference sequence). Unmatched junction bases come to 13, with V trimmed by 9 bases and J by 5 bases. Spanning cysteine to phenylalanine, the CDR3 consists of 15 amino acids. The sequence is cut down to CDR3 DNA, 45 bases in frame from base 1. This specimen's time point label, per the study, means: cells obtained before transplantation from donor or recipient. CD3+CD4+ and CD3+CD8+ populations were FACS-sorted from unstimulated pre-transplant donor and recipient cells taken from spleen or lymph nodes. The sequence joins TRBV19 to TRBJ1-1; 9 middle bases align to TRBD1. Sequenced here: unstimulated CD8+ T cells sorted from spleen or lymph node cells, sampled before intestinal transplant. This TCR derives from a human donor who received an intestinal transplant. DNA sequence: TGTGCCAGCAATAACAGGGGGCGGCCTCTGACTGAAGCTTTCTTT. Protein translation: CASNNRGRPLTEAFF.